This T cell receptor beta chain was recorded in a study of T cell clusters in autoimmune cytopenias. Study-wide background: TRB sequencing had a median 51,575 reads and 2,350 distinct clonotypes per sample. General study points: TRB repertoire shifts in secondary cytopenia and chronic lymphocytic leukemia mostly reflected lymphoma, not autoimmunity. Primary autoimmune cytopenia patients seemingly lacked the physiological T cell clusters found in healthy donors.

One tube held mixed TRB-A and TRB-B primer pools for touch-down PCR. With the multiplex PCR reads reprocessed, TCRdb shows one record per CDR3 protein and no DNA. This sample carries around 7,400 distinct CDR3 sequences, with about 28% going to the ten biggest clones. The CDR3 consists of 16 residues. Germline V gene data show CDR1 as MNHEY and CDR2 as SVGAGI. This clonotype is medium-sized by frequency. Its antigen remains unidentified. TRB amplification used roughly 250 ng of peripheral blood genomic DNA. V usage is TRBV6-5 and J usage is TRBJ2-3; TCRdb calls TRBD2, which cannot be checked without DNA. The specimen was peripheral blood. The receptor was isolated from a human donor with an autoimmune cytopenia or autoimmune hepatitis (not recorded which). The CDR3 is CASSGPILAGGNTQYF.